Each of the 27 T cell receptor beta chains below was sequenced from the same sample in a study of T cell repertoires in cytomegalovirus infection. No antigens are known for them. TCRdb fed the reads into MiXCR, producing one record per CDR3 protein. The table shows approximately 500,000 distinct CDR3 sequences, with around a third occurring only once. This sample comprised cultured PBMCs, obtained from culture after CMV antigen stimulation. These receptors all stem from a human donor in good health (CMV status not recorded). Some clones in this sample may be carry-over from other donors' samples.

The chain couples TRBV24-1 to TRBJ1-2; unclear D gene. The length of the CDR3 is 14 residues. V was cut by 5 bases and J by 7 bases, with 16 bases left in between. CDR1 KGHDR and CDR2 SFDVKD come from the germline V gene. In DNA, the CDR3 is TGTGCCACCAGTGGTCAAGAAATGAGGAGTGGCTACACCTTC. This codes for CATSGQEMRSGYTF.

CDR3 in amino acids: CATSDFRELKNTDTQYF. The CDR3, as DNA: TGTGCCACCAGTGATTTTAGGGAGCTTAAGAACACAGATACGCAGTATTTT. The genes are TRBV24-1 and TRBJ2-3, with D possibly matching TRBD2 (5 bases). This CDR3 comprises 17 residues. Trimming removed 1 base at V and 2 bases at J, with 15 bases between. CDR1 is KGHDR and CDR2 is SFDVKD in the germline V gene.

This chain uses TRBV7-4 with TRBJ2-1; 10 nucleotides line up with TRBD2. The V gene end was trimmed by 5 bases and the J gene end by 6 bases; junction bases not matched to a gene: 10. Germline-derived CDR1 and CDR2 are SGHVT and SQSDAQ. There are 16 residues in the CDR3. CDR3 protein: CASSLVPSGSPNEQFF. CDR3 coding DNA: TGTGCCAGCAGCCTAGTCCCTAGCGGGAGCCCCAATGAGCAGTTCTTC.

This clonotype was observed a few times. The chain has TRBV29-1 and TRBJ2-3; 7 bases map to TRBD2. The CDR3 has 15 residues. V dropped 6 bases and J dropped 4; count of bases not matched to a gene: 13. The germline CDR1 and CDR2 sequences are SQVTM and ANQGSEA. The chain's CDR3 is CSVRGRADLADTQYF. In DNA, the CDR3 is TGCAGCGTCCGAGGGAGGGCAGATCTAGCAGATACGCAGTATTTT.

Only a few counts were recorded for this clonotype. CDR3 residues: CASSEERTSPHEQFF. CDR3 in DNA: TGTGCCAGCAGTGAAGAAAGGACCTCCCCCCATGAGCAGTTCTTC. The V and J genes are TRBV2 and TRBJ2-1; the D is unclear. This CDR3 is built from 15 residues. V shed 1 base and J shed 8 bases, with 15 bases lying between them. Germline V gene lookup returns CDR1 SNHLY and CDR2 FYNNEI. The whole variable domain, remainder taken from reference TRBV2 and TRBJ2-1, is EPEVTQTPSHQVTQMGQEVILRCVPISNHLYFYWYRQILGQKVEFLVSFYNNEISEKSEIFDDQFSVERPDGSNFTLKIRSTKLEDSAMYFCASSEERTSPHEQFFGPGTRLTVL.

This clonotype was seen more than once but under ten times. The CDR3 coding sequence is TGTGCCAGCAGTTCCAACCAGGGGGCCGTCTACAATGAGCAGTTCTTC. Residues: CASSSNQGAVYNEQFF. The chain recombines TRBV6-1 with TRBJ2-1; 8 bases fit TRBD1. Germline trimming cut 5 bases from V and 3 bases from J; bases unmatched to any gene: 9. The V gene's germline CDR1 is MNHNS and CDR2 SASEGT. The CDR3 covers 16 residues.

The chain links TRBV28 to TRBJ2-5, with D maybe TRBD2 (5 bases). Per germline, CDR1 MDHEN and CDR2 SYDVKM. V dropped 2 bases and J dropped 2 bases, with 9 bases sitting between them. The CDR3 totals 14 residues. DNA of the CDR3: TGTGCCAGCAGTTTAGTGGGAGTTCAAGAGACCCAGTACTTC. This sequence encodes CASSLVGVQETQYF.

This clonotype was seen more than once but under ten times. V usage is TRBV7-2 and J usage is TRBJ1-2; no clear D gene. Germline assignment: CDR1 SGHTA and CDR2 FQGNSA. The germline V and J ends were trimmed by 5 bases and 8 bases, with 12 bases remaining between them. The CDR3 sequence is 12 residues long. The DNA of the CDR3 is TGTGCCAGCAGCCCCGGGAGGGAGGGCTACACCTTC. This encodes CASSPGREGYTF.

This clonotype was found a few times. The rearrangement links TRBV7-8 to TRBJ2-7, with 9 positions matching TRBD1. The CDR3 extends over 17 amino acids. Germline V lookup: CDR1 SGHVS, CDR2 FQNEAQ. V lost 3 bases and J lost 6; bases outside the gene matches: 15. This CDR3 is CASSFTPLGQGYAEQYV. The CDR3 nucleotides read TGTGCCAGCAGCTTCACCCCCCTTGGACAGGGGTATGCCGAGCAGTACGTC.

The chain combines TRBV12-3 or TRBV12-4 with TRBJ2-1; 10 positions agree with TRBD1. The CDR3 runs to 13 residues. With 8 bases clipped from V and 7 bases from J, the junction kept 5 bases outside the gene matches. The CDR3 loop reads CASGTGAWNEQFF. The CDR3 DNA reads TGTGCCAGCGGGACAGGGGCATGGAATGAGCAGTTCTTC.

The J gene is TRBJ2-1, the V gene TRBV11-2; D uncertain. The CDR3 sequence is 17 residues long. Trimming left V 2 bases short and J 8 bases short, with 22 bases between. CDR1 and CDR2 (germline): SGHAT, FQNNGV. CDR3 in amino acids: CASSLSPPGFRWYEQFF. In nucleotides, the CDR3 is TGTGCCAGCAGCTTAAGCCCCCCGGGCTTCAGGTGGTATGAGCAGTTCTTC. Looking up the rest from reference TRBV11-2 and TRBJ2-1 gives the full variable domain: EAGVAQSPRYKIIEKRQSVAFWCNPISGHATLYWYQQILGQGPKLLIQFQNNGVVDDSQLPKDRFSAERLKGVDSTLKIQPAKLEDSAVYLCASSLSPPGFRWYEQFFGPGTRLTVL.

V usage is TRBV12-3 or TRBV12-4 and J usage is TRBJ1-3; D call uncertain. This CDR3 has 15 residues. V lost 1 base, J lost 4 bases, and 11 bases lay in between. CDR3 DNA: TGTGCCAGCAGTTTAGGAGGCCTACAAGGAAACACCATATATTTT. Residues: CASSLGGLQGNTIYF.

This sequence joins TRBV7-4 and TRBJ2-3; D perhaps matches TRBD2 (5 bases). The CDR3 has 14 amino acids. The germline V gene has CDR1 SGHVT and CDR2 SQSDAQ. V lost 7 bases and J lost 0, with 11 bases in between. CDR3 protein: CASIKAVSTDTQYF. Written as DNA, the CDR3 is TGTGCCAGCATCAAAGCGGTTAGCACAGATACGCAGTATTTT.

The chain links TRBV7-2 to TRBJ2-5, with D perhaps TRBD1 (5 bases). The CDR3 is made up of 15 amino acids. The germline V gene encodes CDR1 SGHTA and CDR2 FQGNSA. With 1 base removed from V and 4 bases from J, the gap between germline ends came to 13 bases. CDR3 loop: CASSLEAGWGETQYF. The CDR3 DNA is TGTGCCAGCAGCTTAGAGGCAGGGTGGGGAGAGACCCAGTACTTC.

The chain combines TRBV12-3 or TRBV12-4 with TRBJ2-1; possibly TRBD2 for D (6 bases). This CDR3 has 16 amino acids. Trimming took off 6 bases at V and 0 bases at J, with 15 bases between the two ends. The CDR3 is CASSPPSVSSYNEQFF. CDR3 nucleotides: TGTGCCAGCAGCCCCCCTAGCGTTAGCTCCTACAATGAGCAGTTCTTC.

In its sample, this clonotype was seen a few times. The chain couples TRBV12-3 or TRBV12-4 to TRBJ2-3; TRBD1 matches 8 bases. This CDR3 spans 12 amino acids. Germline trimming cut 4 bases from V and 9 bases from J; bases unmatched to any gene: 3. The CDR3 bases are TGTGCCAGCAGTTCCGGGACAGGAACGCAGTATTTT. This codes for CASSSGTGTQYF.

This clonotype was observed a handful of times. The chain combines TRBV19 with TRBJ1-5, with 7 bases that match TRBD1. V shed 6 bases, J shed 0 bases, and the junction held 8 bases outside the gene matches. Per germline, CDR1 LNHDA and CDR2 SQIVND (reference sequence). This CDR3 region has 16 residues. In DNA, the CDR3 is TGTGCCAGTAGCGACTCAGGGGGATTTAGCAATCAGCCCCAGCATTTT. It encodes CASSDSGGFSNQPQHF.

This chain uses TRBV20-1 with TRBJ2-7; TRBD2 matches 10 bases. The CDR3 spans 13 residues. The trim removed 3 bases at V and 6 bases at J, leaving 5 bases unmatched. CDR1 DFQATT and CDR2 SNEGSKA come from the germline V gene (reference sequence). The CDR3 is CSASSSGSREQYF. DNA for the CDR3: TGCAGTGCTAGTTCTAGCGGGAGTCGCGAGCAGTACTTC.

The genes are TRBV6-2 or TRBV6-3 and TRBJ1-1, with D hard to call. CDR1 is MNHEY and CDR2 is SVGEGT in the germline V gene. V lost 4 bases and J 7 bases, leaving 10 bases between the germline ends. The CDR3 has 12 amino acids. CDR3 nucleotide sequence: TGTGCCAGCAGTTTGCGGCTGGGTGAAGCTTTCTTT. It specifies CASSLRLGEAFF.

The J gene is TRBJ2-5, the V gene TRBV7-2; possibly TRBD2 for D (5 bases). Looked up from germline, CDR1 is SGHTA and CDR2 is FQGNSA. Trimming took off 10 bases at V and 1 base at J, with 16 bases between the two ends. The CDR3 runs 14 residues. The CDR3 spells CATSKTRVQETQYF. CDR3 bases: TGTGCCACCTCGAAAACTAGGGTCCAAGAGACCCAGTACTTC.

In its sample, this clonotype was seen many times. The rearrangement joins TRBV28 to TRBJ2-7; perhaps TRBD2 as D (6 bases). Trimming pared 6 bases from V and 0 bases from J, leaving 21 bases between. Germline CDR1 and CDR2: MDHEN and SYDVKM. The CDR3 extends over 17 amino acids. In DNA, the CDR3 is TGTGCCAGCAGCTCCCCTGGGGGGTCCGACAGCTCCTACGAGCAGTACGTC. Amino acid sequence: CASSSPGGSDSSYEQYV.

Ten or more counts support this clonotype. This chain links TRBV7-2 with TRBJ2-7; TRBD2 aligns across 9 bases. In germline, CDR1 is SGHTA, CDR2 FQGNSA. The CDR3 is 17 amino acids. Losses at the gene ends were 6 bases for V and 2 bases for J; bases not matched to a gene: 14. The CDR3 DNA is TGTGCCAGCAGTCTCACGGCTAGCGGGGACGTACCCTACGAGCAGTACGTC. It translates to CASSLTASGDVPYEQYV.

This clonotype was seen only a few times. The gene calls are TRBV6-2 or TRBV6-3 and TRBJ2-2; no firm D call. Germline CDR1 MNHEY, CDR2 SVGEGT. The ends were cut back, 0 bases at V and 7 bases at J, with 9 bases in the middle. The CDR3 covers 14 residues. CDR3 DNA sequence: TGTGCCAGCAGTTACTCGAGGCAACACGGGGAGCTGTTTTTT. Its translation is CASSYSRQHGELFF.

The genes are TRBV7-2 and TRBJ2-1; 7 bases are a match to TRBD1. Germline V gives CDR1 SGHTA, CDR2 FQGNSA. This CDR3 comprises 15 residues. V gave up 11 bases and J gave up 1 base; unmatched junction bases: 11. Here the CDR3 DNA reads TGTGCCGCACAGGGGTGGGACGGGTCCTACAATGAGCAGTTCTTC. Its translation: CAAQGWDGSYNEQFF. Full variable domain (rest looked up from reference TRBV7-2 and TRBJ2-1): GAGVSQSPSNKVTEKGKDVELRCDPISGHTALYWYRQSLGQGLEFLIYFQGNSAPDKSGLPSDRFSAERTGGSVSTLTIQRTQQEDSAVYLCAAQGWDGSYNEQFFGPGTRLTVL.

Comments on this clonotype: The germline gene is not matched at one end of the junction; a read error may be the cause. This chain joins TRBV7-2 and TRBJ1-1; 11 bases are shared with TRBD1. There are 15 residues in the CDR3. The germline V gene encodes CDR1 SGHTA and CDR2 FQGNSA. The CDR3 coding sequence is TGTGCCAGCAGCTTTTTAGCTGGGACAGGGGGTGCCACGGACTTT. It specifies CASSFLAGTGGATDF.

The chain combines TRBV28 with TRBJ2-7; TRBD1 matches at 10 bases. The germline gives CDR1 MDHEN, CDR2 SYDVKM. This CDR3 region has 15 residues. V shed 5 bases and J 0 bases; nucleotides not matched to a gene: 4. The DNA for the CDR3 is TGTGCCAGCAGTCAGACAGGGGGCGACTCCTACGAGCAGTACTTC. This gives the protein CASSQTGGDSYEQYF.

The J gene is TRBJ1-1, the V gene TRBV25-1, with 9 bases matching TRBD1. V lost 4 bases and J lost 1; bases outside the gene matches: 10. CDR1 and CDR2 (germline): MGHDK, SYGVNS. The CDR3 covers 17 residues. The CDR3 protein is CASSAIQGAGRNTEAFF. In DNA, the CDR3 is TGTGCCAGCAGTGCAATACAGGGGGCAGGAAGGAACACTGAAGCTTTCTTT.